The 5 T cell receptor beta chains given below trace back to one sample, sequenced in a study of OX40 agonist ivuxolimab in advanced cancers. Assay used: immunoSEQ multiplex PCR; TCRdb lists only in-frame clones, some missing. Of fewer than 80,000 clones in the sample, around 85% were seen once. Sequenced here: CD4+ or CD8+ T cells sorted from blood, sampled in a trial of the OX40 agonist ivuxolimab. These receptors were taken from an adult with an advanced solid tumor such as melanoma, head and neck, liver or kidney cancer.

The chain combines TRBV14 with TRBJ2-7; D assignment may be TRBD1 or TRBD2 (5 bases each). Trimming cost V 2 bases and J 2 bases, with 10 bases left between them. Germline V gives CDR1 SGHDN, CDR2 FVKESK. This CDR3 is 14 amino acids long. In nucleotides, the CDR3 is TGTGCCAGCAGCCAATATGGGGGAACCTACGAGCAGTACTTC. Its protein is CASSQYGGTYEQYF.

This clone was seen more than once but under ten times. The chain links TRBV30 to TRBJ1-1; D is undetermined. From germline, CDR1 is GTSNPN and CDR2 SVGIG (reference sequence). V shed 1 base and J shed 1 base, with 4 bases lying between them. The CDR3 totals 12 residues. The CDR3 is CAWSEGNTEAFF. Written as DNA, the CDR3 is TGTGCCTGGAGTGAGGGGAACACTGAAGCTTTCTTT.

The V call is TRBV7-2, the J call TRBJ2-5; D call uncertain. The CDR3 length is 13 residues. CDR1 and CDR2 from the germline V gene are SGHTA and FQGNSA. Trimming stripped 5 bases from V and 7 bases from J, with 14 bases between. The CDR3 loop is CASSPGGFVTQYF. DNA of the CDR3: TGTGCCAGCAGCCCAGGTGGATTTGTGACCCAGTACTTC.

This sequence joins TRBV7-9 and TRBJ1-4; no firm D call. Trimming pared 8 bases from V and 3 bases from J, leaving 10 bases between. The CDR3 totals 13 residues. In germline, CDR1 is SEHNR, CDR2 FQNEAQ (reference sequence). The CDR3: CASSRAANEKLFF. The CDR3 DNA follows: TGTGCCAGCTCCAGAGCCGCTAATGAAAAACTGTTTTTT.

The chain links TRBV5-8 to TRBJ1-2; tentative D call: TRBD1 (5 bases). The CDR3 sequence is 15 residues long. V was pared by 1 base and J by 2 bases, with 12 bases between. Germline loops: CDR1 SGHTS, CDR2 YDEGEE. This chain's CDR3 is CASSLISWDNYGYTF. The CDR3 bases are TGTGCCAGCAGCTTGATTTCTTGGGACAACTATGGCTACACCTTC.